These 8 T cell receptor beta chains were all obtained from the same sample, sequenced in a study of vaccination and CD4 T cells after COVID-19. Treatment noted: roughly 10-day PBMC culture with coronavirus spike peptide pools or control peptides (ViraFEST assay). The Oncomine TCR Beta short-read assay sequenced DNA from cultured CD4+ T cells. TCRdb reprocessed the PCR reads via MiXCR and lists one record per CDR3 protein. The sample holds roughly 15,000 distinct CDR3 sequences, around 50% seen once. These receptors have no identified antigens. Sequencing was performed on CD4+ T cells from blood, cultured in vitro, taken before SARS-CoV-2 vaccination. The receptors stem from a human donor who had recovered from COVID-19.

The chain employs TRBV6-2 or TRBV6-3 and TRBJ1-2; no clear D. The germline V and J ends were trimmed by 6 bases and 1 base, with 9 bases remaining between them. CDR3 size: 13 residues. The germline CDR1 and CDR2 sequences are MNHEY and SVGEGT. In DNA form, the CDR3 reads TGTGCCAGCAGGGTGGACGGTAACTATGGCTACACCTTC. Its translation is CASRVDGNYGYTF.

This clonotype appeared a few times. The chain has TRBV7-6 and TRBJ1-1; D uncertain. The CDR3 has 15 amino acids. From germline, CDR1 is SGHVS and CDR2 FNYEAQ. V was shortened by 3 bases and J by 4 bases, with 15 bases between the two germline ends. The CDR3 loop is CASSFATGSGTEAFF. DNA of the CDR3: TGTGCCAGCAGCTTCGCGACGGGGTCTGGCACTGAAGCTTTCTTT.

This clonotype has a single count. The CDR3 DNA is TGTGCCAGCAGCCTAGGGGCGCCCGGACAGGGTGAAGCTTTCTTT. It is translated as CASSLGAPGQGEAFF. V and J are TRBV7-3 and TRBJ1-1, with 8 bases aligning to TRBD1. Trimming cost V 5 bases and J 7 bases; bases outside gene matches: 12. In germline, CDR1 is SGHTA, CDR2 FQGTGA. This CDR3 is 15 amino acids long.

The chain's CDR3 is CASSVRTGGLTYEQYF. As DNA, the CDR3 is TGTGCCAGCAGTGTACGGACAGGGGGCCTTACGTACGAGCAGTACTTC. The chain is built from TRBV6-1 and TRBJ2-7; 11 positions match TRBD1. V shed 4 bases and J 4 bases; nucleotides not matched to a gene: 9. The CDR3 loop spans 16 amino acids. Per the germline V gene, CDR1 is MNHNS and CDR2 is SASEGT.

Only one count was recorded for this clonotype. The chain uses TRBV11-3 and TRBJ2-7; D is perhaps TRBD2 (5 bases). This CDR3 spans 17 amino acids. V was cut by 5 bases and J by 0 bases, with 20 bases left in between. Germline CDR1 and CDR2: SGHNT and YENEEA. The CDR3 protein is CASSVRGGHSYSYEQYF. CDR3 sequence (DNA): TGTGCCAGCAGCGTCAGAGGAGGTCACTCGTACTCCTACGAGCAGTACTTC.

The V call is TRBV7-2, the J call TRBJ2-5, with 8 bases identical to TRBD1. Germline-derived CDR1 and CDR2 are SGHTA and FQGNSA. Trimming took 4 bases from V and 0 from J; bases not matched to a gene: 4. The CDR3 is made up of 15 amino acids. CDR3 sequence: CASSSWTGHQETQYF. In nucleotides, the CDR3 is TGTGCCAGCAGCTCCTGGACAGGGCACCAAGAGACCCAGTACTTC.

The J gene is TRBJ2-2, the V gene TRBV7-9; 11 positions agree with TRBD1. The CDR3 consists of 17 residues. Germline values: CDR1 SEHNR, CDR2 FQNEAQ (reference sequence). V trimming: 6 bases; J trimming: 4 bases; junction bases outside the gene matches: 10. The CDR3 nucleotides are TGTGCCAGCAGACCACCAAACGGGACAGGGGGCACCGGGGAGCTGTTTTTT. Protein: CASRPPNGTGGTGELFF.

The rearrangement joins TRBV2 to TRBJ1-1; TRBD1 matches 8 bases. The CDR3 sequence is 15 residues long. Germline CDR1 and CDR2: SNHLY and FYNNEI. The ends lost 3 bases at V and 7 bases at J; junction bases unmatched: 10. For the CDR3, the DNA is TGTGCCAGCAGTGAGAGGGACAGGAGTTACGGTGAAGCTTTCTTT. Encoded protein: CASSERDRSYGEAFF.